The 5 T cell receptor beta chains below come from one sample, sequenced in a study of blood T cell repertoires in COVID-19. Here immunoSEQ multiplex PCR was the method, and the copy in TCRdb shows in-frame clones only, minus some. The sample yields about 260,000 clones, roughly 86% seen once. The sequenced material came from peripheral blood. The receptors were sampled from a woman in her fifties or sixties with acute or convalescent COVID-19.

This clone was seen a few times. The chain uses TRBV18 and TRBJ1-6; 7 bases match TRBD1. Looked up from germline, CDR1 is KGHSH and CDR2 is LQKENI. J was trimmed by 8 bases and V by 4 bases; bases with no gene match: 5. The CDR3 is 14 amino acids. As DNA, the CDR3 is TGTGCCAGCTCACTGAGGACAGGCGATTCACCCCTCCACTTT. Encoded protein: CASSLRTGDSPLHF.

The chain joins TRBV29-1 to TRBJ1-2; 7 bases match TRBD1. V dropped 4 bases and J dropped 4; count of bases not matched to a gene: 6. The CDR3 runs to 13 residues. Germline V CDR1 and CDR2: SQVTM, ANQGSEA. CDR3 nucleotides: TGCAGCGTTGGTGACAGGGATCCCTATGGCTACACCTTC. Translating gives CSVGDRDPYGYTF.

CDR3 sequence (DNA): TGCGCCAGCAGCCAAGATTGGGGGGAACGGGCCCTCCACTTT. This codes for CASSQDWGERALHF. This chain connects TRBV4-1 to TRBJ1-6; weak D call: TRBD1 (5 bases). The CDR3 has 14 residues. Looked up from germline, CDR1 is MGHRA and CDR2 is YSYEKL. Trimming removed 0 bases from V and 14 bases from J, with 14 bases in between.

The V and J genes are TRBV3-1 (or the pseudogene TRBV3-2) and TRBJ2-1; 8 bases match TRBD1. Unmatched junction bases numbered 8, after V lost 5 bases and J lost 8 bases. Germline V CDR1 and CDR2: LGHDT, YNNKEL (reference sequence). This CDR3 has 14 residues. CDR3 protein: CASSTRQGQDEQFF. In nucleotides, the CDR3 is TGTGCCAGCAGCACCCGACAGGGACAGGATGAGCAGTTCTTC.

This chain uses TRBV24-1 with TRBJ2-5; TRBD2 matches at 10 bases. The V and J ends lost 4 bases and 5 bases, in that order; junction bases with no gene match: 0. The CDR3 spans 13 residues. Germline V CDR1 and CDR2: KGHDR, SFDVKD. The CDR3 DNA reads as TGTGCCACCAGTGAAGCGGGGGGGGAGACCCAGTACTTC. Amino acids: CATSEAGGETQYF.